This note documents a single TCR beta chain sequence. The antigen this receptor binds is unknown. Base qualities are not at hand, and no much larger clone is one base apart. CD8 naive samples consisted of CD45RO-negative cells that were positively selected for CCR7, yielding a CD45RA+CCR7+ population without TemRA cells. The donors were healthy, HIV-negative adults who had no recently reported acute infections or vaccinations. Only Caucasian adults living in Nashville, Tennessee, USA were represented among the donors. Blood was obtained by leukapheresis, after which PBMCs were separated by Ficoll-Histopaque density gradient centrifugation and cryopreserved in liquid nitrogen vapor phase. Purity and quantity of every magnetically sorted T cell population were checked by analytical flow cytometry. Genomic DNA was isolated from every sorted fraction and measured by UV absorbance on a Nanodrop 2000c.

The data were taken from a study of shared clonotypes between healthy human individuals (dated by TCRdb to about 2020). About the investigation overall: A couple of women and a few men aged 18 to 49 years were included in the cohort. For each donor, three plates each were used for CD4 naive and CD4 memory, two plates were used for CD8 naive, and one plate was used for CD8 memory. To estimate repertoire size and how much clonotype sharing occurs between individuals, the study deeply sequenced the blood TCR repertoires of about 5 healthy adults. Different laboratories and diverse techniques were used to prepare libraries and sequence TCR repertoires, to increase sequencing depth and limit assay-specific biases. Each donor's leukapheresis produced roughly between about 0.9 and 9.5 billion PBMCs.

V lost 4 bases and J lost 6 bases, and the count of bases not matched to a germline gene is 6. According to the germline V gene (reference sequence), CDR1 reads MNHEY and CDR2 reads SMNVEV. The cysteine opens and the phenylalanine closes a CDR3 of 15 amino acids. The only DNA kept is the CDR3, 45 bases in frame from the first base. Using the deep immunoSEQ assay, TCR CDR3 regions were amplified from genomic DNA by multiplex PCR. Extracted genomic DNA from each cell subset was distributed evenly across all wells of several immunoSEQ 96-well plates, and each plate was treated as a replicate. For sorted subsets, 200 ng of genomic DNA, equivalent to around 29,000 T cell genomes, went into each replicate PCR. Purified libraries were quantified with a Qubit 3.0 fluorometer, sized on a Bioanalyzer 2100, and re-quantified with the KAPA Library Quantification kit. Each immunoSEQ 96-well plate was sequenced on its own single-read 150-cycle Illumina NextSeq 550 flow cell. As for the authors' bioinformatics: Because only junctional sequences without quality scores were contained in the immunoSEQ output, filtering matching that applied to full-length reads could not be performed. To assign V/J genes and CDR3, sequences were annotated against IMGT germline references using PyIR, a Python wrapper for IgBLAST v1.9. Any read was removed if the V/J assignment was weak (E-value above 1e-6), the CDR3 was missing, or the read contained stop codons, out-of-frame junctions, or ambiguous translated residues. V3J clonotypes were defined by identical inferred V gene, J gene, and CDR3 amino acid sequence. The percentage overlap between two repertoires was calculated by dividing the number of shared unique clonotypes by the size of the smaller repertoire. RTK rarefaction, the Chao1 estimator, and Recon v2.1 estimates of unobserved clonotypes were used to assess repertoire richness. OLGA was used to compute generation probabilities for all TCRbeta clonotypes that the gDNA method yielded from several donors. TCRdb mirrors the immuneACCESS table, restricted to in-frame sequences. Some clones are absent from its copies; in checked studies, under half trace to an unresolved V gene, and the reason for the others is unknown. The DNA was the basis for D and trimming; V, J and clone size are from that table. The sample table holds nearly 2 million clones, of which about 94% were seen once. More than 0.95% of the sample lies in the top ten.

General findings and caveats noted by the study authors: Only blood was sampled, and tissue TCR repertoires likely differ from those in blood. Rarefaction of sorted-subset datasets indicated incomplete sequencing despite the large sequencing depth. Around 5% of naive CD4, around 3.5% of naive CD8, about 2.5% of memory CD4, and 0.35% to 0.5% of memory CD8 clonotypes were shared across several donors. Compared with non-shared clonotypes, the clonotypes found in all four sorted-subset donors had higher generation probabilities. Larger estimated clonotype richness was generally found for naive subsets than for memory subsets. The genetic and exposure-history diversity represented was limited by the small number of donors. Based on pairwise subsampling, the degree of clonotype sharing among donors was expected to be affected by sequencing depth.

The TCR sequence derives from a man between 18 and 29 years old in good health. The specimen was naive CD8+ T cells sorted from blood. In light of the paper, this sample's cell subset or site label describes: CD45RA+CCR7+. The receptor chain draws on TRBV27 and TRBJ1-4, and 9 junctional nucleotides match TRBD1. The CDR3 has the sequence CASSSPGTGYEKLFF. The DNA reads TGTGCCAGCAGTTCCCCCGGGACAGGGTATGAAAAACTGTTTTTT.